Presented here are 21 T cell receptor beta chains from one specimen sequenced in a study of cytomegalovirus exposure and HLA in healthy donors. A multiplex PCR was run with 60 Vbeta primers and 13 Jbeta primers. Only in-frame clones appear in the TCRdb table, and some are missing; sequencing was by immunoSEQ multiplex PCR. The data contain roughly 140,000 clones, around 78% of them seen just once; the ten biggest clones take up roughly 5.6%. The sample comprised PBMCs. The receptors here all came from a woman in her forties in good health and CMV-seropositive.

The chain carries TRBV6-1 and TRBJ2-1; 13 bases agree with TRBD2. The CDR3 has 14 amino acids. Germline CDR1 and CDR2: MNHNS and SASEGT. With 1 base clipped from V and 15 bases from J, the junction kept 6 bases outside the gene matches. CDR3 amino acids: CASSEEGLAGWVFF. Written as DNA, the CDR3 is TGTGCCAGCAGTGAAGAGGGACTAGCGGGGTGGGTGTTCTTC.

The chain is built from TRBV27 and TRBJ1-6, with 9 bases identical to TRBD1. The CDR3 runs 15 residues. The V gene's germline CDR1 is MNHEY and CDR2 SMNVEV (reference sequence). V dropped 6 bases and J dropped 5; count of bases not matched to a gene: 5. The CDR3 nucleotides read TGTGCCAGCAGCGACAGGGGGGTAGATAATTCACCCCTCCACTTT. Translated, it gives CASSDRGVDNSPLHF.

The chain joins TRBV19 to TRBJ2-7; 11 bases line up with TRBD2. V trimming: 1 base; J trimming: 7 bases; junction bases outside the gene matches: 9. The CDR3 spans 16 residues. Germline CDR1 reads LNHDA; CDR2 reads SQIVND (reference sequence). The CDR3 sequence: CASSIGGLAALEEQYF. As DNA, the CDR3 is TGTGCCAGTAGTATAGGGGGACTAGCGGCCCTTGAAGAGCAGTACTTC. The full variable domain, in which reference TRBV19 and TRBJ2-7 provide the parts outside the CDR3, is DGGITQSPKYLFRKEGQNVTLSCEQNLNHDAMYWYRQDPGQGLRLIYYSQIVNDFQKGDIAEGYSVSREKKESFPLTVTSAQKNPTAFYLCASSIGGLAALEEQYFGPGTRLTVT.

The CDR3 region has the DNA TGTGCCAGCAGCGCCGACTTAGCGGGAGGCTTCAGAGAGACCCAGTACTTC. Its protein is CASSADLAGGFRETQYF. The V call is TRBV7-9, the J call TRBJ2-5; 10 bases are a match to TRBD2. Per germline, CDR1 SEHNR and CDR2 FQNEAQ (reference sequence). The CDR3 covers 17 residues. V gave up 5 bases and J gave up 4 bases; unmatched junction bases: 13.

CDR3 protein: CASSYPERQGSYEQYF. The CDR3 region has the DNA TGTGCCAGCAGTTACCCGGAGAGACAGGGTTCCTACGAGCAGTACTTC. This chain uses TRBV6-6 with TRBJ2-7; 7 bases match TRBD1. Losses at the gene ends were 2 bases for V and 1 base for J; bases not matched to a gene: 8. The CDR3 has 16 amino acids. Germline values: CDR1 MNHNY, CDR2 SVGAGI (reference sequence).

The chain uses TRBV25-1 and TRBJ2-1; no definite D call. The CDR3 is made up of 15 amino acids. The germline gives CDR1 MGHDK, CDR2 SYGVNS. The germline V and J ends were trimmed by 5 bases and 0 bases, with 11 bases remaining between them. The CDR3 is CASSYSGSSYNEQFF. DNA of the CDR3: TGTGCCAGCAGTTATTCGGGTAGCTCCTACAATGAGCAGTTCTTC.

V is TRBV5-1 and J is TRBJ2-1; TRBD2 matches at 12 bases. Germline CDR1 and CDR2: SGHRS and YFSETQ. There are 16 residues in the CDR3. The J segment lost 7 bases and the V segment lost 4 bases, leaving 9 bases of the junction unmatched. The CDR3 reads CASSHGLAGSLNEQFF. The CDR3 DNA is TGCGCCAGCAGCCACGGACTAGCGGGATCCCTAAATGAGCAGTTCTTC.

This clone is a singleton in its sample. The chain has TRBV4-2 and TRBJ2-1; TRBD2 is a possible D gene (5 bases). V lost 0 bases and J 0 bases, leaving 9 bases between the germline ends. The length of the CDR3 is 16 residues. From germline, CDR1 is LGHNA and CDR2 YNFKEQ. CDR3 nucleotide sequence: TGTGCCAGCAGCCAAGATCCAGCGGCCTCCTACAATGAGCAGTTCTTC. Its translation is CASSQDPAASYNEQFF.

This chain links TRBV18 with TRBJ1-3; D gene ambiguous. Germline V gives CDR1 KGHSH, CDR2 LQKENI. V was cut by 3 bases and J by 0 bases, with 12 bases left in between. The CDR3 is made up of 16 amino acids. The DNA of the CDR3 is TGTGCCAGCTCACCCTCCAGTTCGGGCTCTGGAAACACCATATATTTT. Its protein is CASSPSSSGSGNTIYF.

The chain uses TRBV6-6 and TRBJ2-7; a weak D match, TRBD2 (5 bases). Germline V gene sequence: CDR1 MNHNY, CDR2 SVGAGI (reference sequence). V dropped 2 bases and J dropped 2 bases, with 10 bases sitting between them. This CDR3 has 14 residues. CDR3 nucleotide sequence: TGTGCCAGCAGTTACGACCTAGCTGCCTACGAGCAGTACTTC. Its translation is CASSYDLAAYEQYF.

This sequence joins TRBV27 and TRBJ2-5; 10 positions agree with TRBD1. J was trimmed by 5 bases and V by 6 bases; bases with no gene match: 3. The germline V gene encodes CDR1 MNHEY and CDR2 SMNVEV (reference sequence). The CDR3 consists of 13 residues. CDR3 amino acids: CASRTGQGETQYF. In DNA, the CDR3 is TGTGCCAGCAGAACGGGACAGGGGGAGACCCAGTACTTC.

V is TRBV7-9 and J is TRBJ2-5; D might be TRBD1 (6 bases). CDR3 length equals 17 residues. Germline V gene lookup returns CDR1 SEHNR and CDR2 FQNEAQ (reference sequence). Trimming cost V 2 bases and J 5 bases, with 21 bases left between them. This CDR3 reads CASSLRWGPPDFETQYF. CDR3 sequence (DNA): TGTGCCAGCAGCTTAAGGTGGGGGCCACCGGATTTTGAGACCCAGTACTTC.

This chain links TRBV4-1 with TRBJ2-3, with D possibly being TRBD2 (5 bases). Per germline, CDR1 MGHRA and CDR2 YSYEKL. The length of the CDR3 is 14 residues. V dropped 1 base and J dropped 5 bases, with 10 bases sitting between them. For the CDR3, the DNA is TGCGCCAGCAGCCAAGCCCTTCGGGAAGATACGCAGTATTTT. Its translation is CASSQALREDTQYF.

The J gene is TRBJ1-4, the V gene TRBV6-1; 7 nucleotides agree with TRBD1. CDR3 length equals 13 residues. Germline CDR1 MNHNS, CDR2 SASEGT. V dropped 4 bases and J dropped 8; count of bases not matched to a gene: 4. The CDR3 region is CASSGQGGEKLFF. The CDR3 DNA sequence: TGTGCCAGCAGTGGACAGGGCGGCGAAAAACTGTTTTTT.

The gene calls are TRBV28 and TRBJ1-1; D gene uncertain. The CDR3 runs to 14 residues. With 6 bases removed from V and 11 bases from J, the gap between germline ends came to 22 bases. Germline V gives CDR1 MDHEN, CDR2 SYDVKM. In nucleotides, the CDR3 is TGTGCCAGCAGCCCAGCGTCAGTTTTTTTGAGGGCTTTCTTT. This translates into CASSPASVFLRAFF.

The rearrangement joins TRBV11-3 to TRBJ2-7, with a tentative D call TRBD1 (5 bases). Germline V gives CDR1 SGHNT, CDR2 YENEEA. The CDR3 is 13 amino acids. The ends were cut back, 5 bases at V and 2 bases at J, with 10 bases in the middle. The CDR3 nucleotides are TGTGCCAGCAGCCGATTACAGGCCTACGAGCAGTACTTC. It encodes CASSRLQAYEQYF.

V usage is TRBV27 and J usage is TRBJ2-2; 13 positions match TRBD2. With 7 bases clipped from V and 6 bases from J, the junction kept 5 bases outside the gene matches. This CDR3 region has 15 residues. Looked up from germline, CDR1 is MNHEY and CDR2 is SMNVEV (reference sequence). CDR3 sequence: CASIKTSGRSGELFF. The CDR3 coding sequence is TGTGCCAGCATCAAGACTAGCGGGAGGTCCGGGGAGCTGTTTTTT.

This chain links TRBV18 with TRBJ2-3, with 15 bases lining up with TRBD2. Trimming at V came to 3 bases and at J to 2 bases, leaving 6 bases not matched to a gene. Germline values: CDR1 KGHSH, CDR2 LQKENI. The CDR3 totals 18 residues. The CDR3 nucleotides are TGTGCCAGCTCACCCGGACTAGCGGGAGGGAGTAACACAGATACGCAGTATTTT. The encoded protein is CASSPGLAGGSNTDTQYF.

The chain couples TRBV18 to TRBJ2-2; tentative D call: TRBD2 (5 bases). The CDR3 contains 17 residues. Germline V gene sequence: CDR1 KGHSH, CDR2 LQKENI. Trimming took 0 bases from V and 0 from J, leaving 11 bases between them. This CDR3 reads CASSPPFGLSNTGELFF. Written as DNA, the CDR3 is TGTGCCAGCTCACCACCGTTTGGACTGTCGAACACCGGGGAGCTGTTTTTT.

With regard to this clone: No conserved phenylalanine or tryptophan ends this CDR3, so it is likely a read error. The rearrangement uses TRBV19 and TRBJ1-2, with 7 bases matching TRBD1. Per germline, CDR1 LNHDA and CDR2 SQIVND (reference sequence). CDR3 length: 14 amino acids. Trimming at V came to 4 bases and at J to 1 base, leaving 3 bases not matched to a gene. The CDR3 DNA follows: TGTGCCAGTAGTACCAGGGACAGTAACTATGGCTACACCCTC. Its protein product is CASSTRDSNYGYTL.

The chain couples TRBV10-2 to TRBJ1-3; no definite D call. Trimming removed 8 bases from V and 3 bases from J, with 14 bases in between. This CDR3 is 14 amino acids long. Germline V gene data show CDR1 as WSHSY and CDR2 as SAAADI. CDR3 in DNA: TGCGCCAGCTCAAGAGGGCAGGATGGAAACACCATATATTTT. This codes for CASSRGQDGNTIYF.